What follows is one T cell receptor (beta chain) and its context. What it recognizes is unknown. This sample is drawn from a study of neoadjuvant anti-PD-1 for oral cavity cancer. Notes on the study in general: Higher pretreatment Treg/Th17 ratios tracked higher pretreatment blood clonality.

The CDR3 sequence is 15 residues long. CDR1 and CDR2 from the germline V gene are SGHVS and FNYEAQ. The V and J ends lost 1 base and 6 bases respectively, with 13 bases between them. Patients were newly diagnosed with stage II-IVA oral cavity squamous cell carcinoma without prior systemic or radiation treatment. Sequencing used immunoSEQ multiplex PCR; TCRdb keeps in-frame clones, though not all of them. The sample lists approximately 15,000 clones; around 64% were seen once. This clonotype was obtained from a person between 40 and 85 years old with oral cavity squamous cell carcinoma. This rearrangement joins TRBV7-6 to TRBJ1-5; no definite D call. The source material was PBMCs, sampled before nivolumab (anti-PD-1) treatment. The CDR3 coding sequence is TGTGCCAGCAGCTTAGGGTCGGGGTTGGGTCAGCCCCAGCATTTT. Translating it yields CASSLGSGLGQPQHF.